Below, 2 T cell receptor beta chains from the same sample are listed, as sequenced in a study of PD-1 blockade in mismatch repair-deficient tumors. Assay: immunoSEQ multiplex PCR; the TCRdb copy retains only in-frame clones and omits some. This table holds roughly 32,000 clones, 65% to 85% found once. Sequenced here: PBMCs, sampled less than 7 weeks after starting pembrolizumab. These receptors originate from an adult with mismatch repair-deficient cancer.

This sequence joins TRBV5-4 and TRBJ2-5; D may be TRBD1 (5 bases). The V and J ends lost 7 bases and 2 bases respectively, with 12 bases between them. The CDR3 covers 13 residues. CDR1 and CDR2 (germline): SGHNT, YYREEE (reference sequence). CDR3 coding DNA: TGTGCCAGCGCGCGACAGATACAAGAGACCCAGTACTTC. The encoded protein is CASARQIQETQYF.

In its sample, this clone was seen a few times. The chain links TRBV6-6 to TRBJ1-1, with TRBD1 identical over 9 bases. The CDR3 covers 14 residues. Trimming removed 4 bases from V and 1 base from J; junction bases left unmatched: 1. Germline V gene data show CDR1 as MNHNY and CDR2 as SVGAGI (reference sequence). CDR3 bases: TGTGCCAGCAGTTCGGGACAGGGGAACACTGAAGCTTTCTTT. This gives the protein CASSSGQGNTEAFF.